The clone carrying this T cell receptor beta chain was observed a few times. This sample stems from a study of cytotoxic CD8 clonotypes in ibrutinib-treated CLL. Repertoires were generated with immunoSEQ multiplex PCR, while TCRdb's copy carries only in-frame clones and drops some. Seen here are about 200,000 clones, 70% to 75% observed once, and the top ten hold about 6%. Germline V lookup: CDR1 SEHNR, CDR2 FQNEAQ (reference sequence). Deletions cut 5 bases from V and 4 bases from J, with 20 bases between. The CDR3 contains 16 residues. The genes are TRBV7-9 and TRBJ1-2; TRBD1 might be the D (6 bases). The sequencing used PBMCs, collected after 12 months of ibrutinib treatment. This receptor was taken from a human donor with chronic lymphocytic leukemia. The CDR3 spells CASSRLGQGKSYGYTF. For the CDR3, the DNA is TGTGCCAGCAGCCGATTGGGCCAGGGGAAAAGCTATGGCTACACCTTC.